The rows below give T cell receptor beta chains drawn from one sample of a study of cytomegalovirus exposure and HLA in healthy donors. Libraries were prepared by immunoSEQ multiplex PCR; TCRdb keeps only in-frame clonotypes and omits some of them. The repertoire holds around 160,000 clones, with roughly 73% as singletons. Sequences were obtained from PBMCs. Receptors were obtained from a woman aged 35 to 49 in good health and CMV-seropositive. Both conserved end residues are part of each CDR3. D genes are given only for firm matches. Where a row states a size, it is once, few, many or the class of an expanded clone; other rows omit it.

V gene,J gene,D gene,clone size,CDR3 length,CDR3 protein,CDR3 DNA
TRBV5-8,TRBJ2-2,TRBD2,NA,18,CASSPNGARLAPAGELFF,TGTGCCAGCAGCCCCAATGGAGCGCGACTAGCCCCAGCCGGGGAGCTGTTTTTT
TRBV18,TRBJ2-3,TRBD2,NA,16,CASSPRGLAVRDTQYF,TGTGCCAGCTCACCACGGGGACTAGCGGTCAGGGATACGCAGTATTTT
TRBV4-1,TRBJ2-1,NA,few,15,CASSQIGSSGNEQFF,TGCGCCAGCAGCCAAATCGGTAGTTCGGGCAATGAGCAGTTCTTC
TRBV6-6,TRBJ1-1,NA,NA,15,CASSSTRDFGTEAFF,TGTGCCAGCAGTTCAACCAGGGATTTCGGCACTGAAGCTTTCTTT
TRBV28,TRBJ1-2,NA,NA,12,CASSLQARGYTF,TGTGCCAGCAGTTTGCAGGCCAGGGGCTACACCTTC
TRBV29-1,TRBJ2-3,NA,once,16,CSVTPEGTLTPDTQYF,TGCAGCGTCACCCCTGAGGGGACTCTAACTCCAGATACGCAGTATTTT
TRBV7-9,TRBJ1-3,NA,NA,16,CASSPRGGGSGNTIYF,TGTGCCAGCAGCCCGAGGGGAGGGGGCTCTGGAAACACCATATATTTT
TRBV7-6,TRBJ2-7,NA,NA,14,CASSLTSRSYEQYF,TGTGCCAGCAGCCTGACTAGTAGGTCCTACGAGCAGTACTTC
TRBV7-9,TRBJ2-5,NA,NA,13,CASSEPVQETQYF,TGTGCCAGCAGCGAGCCGGTACAAGAGACCCAGTACTTC
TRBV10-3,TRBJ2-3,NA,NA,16,CAISNNPEASTDTQYF,TGTGCCATCAGCAACAACCCAGAGGCTAGCACAGATACGCAGTATTTT
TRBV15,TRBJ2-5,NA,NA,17,CATSSGVRRRADETQYF,TGTGCCACCAGCAGCGGGGTTCGGCGGAGGGCGGATGAGACCCAGTACTTC
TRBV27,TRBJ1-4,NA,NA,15,CASRATGTLNEKLFF,TGTGCCAGCAGGGCCACCGGGACTCTTAATGAAAAACTGTTTTTT
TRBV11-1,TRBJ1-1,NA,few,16,CASSLGPGAGTAEAFF,TGTGCCAGCAGCTTGGGGCCGGGCGCGGGAACGGCTGAAGCTTTCTTT
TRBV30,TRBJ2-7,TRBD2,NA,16,CAWSGTSGKSSYEQYF,TGTGCCTGGAGTGGGACTAGCGGGAAGAGCTCCTACGAGCAGTACTTC
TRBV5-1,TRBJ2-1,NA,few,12,CASSLGLNEQFF,TGCGCCAGCAGCCTCGGACTGAATGAGCAGTTCTTC
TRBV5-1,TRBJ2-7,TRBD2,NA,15,CASSFSGRALGEQYF,TGCGCCAGCAGCTTCTCAGGGAGGGCCCTGGGAGAGCAGTACTTC
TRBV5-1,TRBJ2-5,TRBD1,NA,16,CASSPADWTGQETQYF,TGCGCCAGCAGCCCCGCCGACTGGACAGGGCAAGAGACCCAGTACTTC
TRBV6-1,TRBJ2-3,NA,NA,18,CASSAPSRGRFRTDTQYF,TGTGCCAGCAGTGCCCCGAGTCGGGGGAGGTTTCGCACAGATACGCAGTATTTT
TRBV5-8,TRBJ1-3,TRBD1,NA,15,CASSQHGTAGNTIYF,TGTGCCAGCAGCCAACATGGGACAGCTGGAAACACCATATATTTT
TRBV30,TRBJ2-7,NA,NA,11,CAWRVQYEQYF,TGTGCCTGGAGGGTCCAGTACGAGCAGTACTTC
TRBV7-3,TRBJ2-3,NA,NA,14,CASSLTGGTDTQYF,TGTGCCAGCAGCTTAACGGGAGGAACAGATACGCAGTATTTT
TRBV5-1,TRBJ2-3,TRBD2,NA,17,CASSVMGLAGSSDTQYF,TGCGCCAGCAGCGTGATGGGACTAGCGGGGTCTTCAGATACGCAGTATTTT
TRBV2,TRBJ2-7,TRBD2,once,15,CASRRTSGSSQEQYF,TGTGCCAGCAGAAGGACTAGCGGGAGCTCACAGGAGCAGTACTTC
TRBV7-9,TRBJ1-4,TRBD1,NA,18,CASSSWMGQGSTNEKLFF,TGTGCCAGCAGCTCGTGGATGGGACAGGGATCAACTAATGAAAAACTGTTTTTT
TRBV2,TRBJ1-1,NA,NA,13,CASSLVQGFEAFF,TGTGCCAGCAGTTTAGTACAGGGCTTTGAAGCTTTCTTT
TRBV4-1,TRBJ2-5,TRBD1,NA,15,CASSQDGSGGLTQYF,TGCGCCAGCAGCCAAGATGGGTCAGGGGGCTTGACCCAGTACTTC
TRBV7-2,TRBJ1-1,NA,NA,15,CASNPSSGGHNKAFF,TGTGCCAGCAACCCCTCCAGTGGGGGACACAATAAAGCTTTCTTT
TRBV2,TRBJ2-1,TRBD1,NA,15,CASSGGQGAYNEQFF,TGTGCCAGCAGTGGGGGACAGGGTGCCTACAATGAGCAGTTCTTC
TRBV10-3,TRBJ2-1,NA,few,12,CAISERAGEQFF,TGTGCCATCAGTGAAAGGGCGGGTGAGCAGTTCTTC
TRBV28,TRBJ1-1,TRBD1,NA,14,CASRPGQGGTEAFF,TGTGCCAGCAGGCCCGGACAGGGAGGAACTGAAGCTTTCTTT
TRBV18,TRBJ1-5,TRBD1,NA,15,CASSLNRDRDQPQHF,TGTGCCAGCTCCCTCAACCGGGACAGGGATCAGCCCCAGCATTTT
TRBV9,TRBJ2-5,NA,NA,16,CASSVDRGMGQETQYF,TGTGCCAGCAGCGTAGACCGGGGAATGGGGCAAGAGACCCAGTACTTC
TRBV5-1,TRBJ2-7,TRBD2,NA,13,CASSIRDYGEQYF,TGCGCCAGCAGCATCCGGGACTATGGCGAGCAGTACTTC
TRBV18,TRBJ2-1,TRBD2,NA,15,CASSPIREGPDEQFF,TGTGCCAGCTCACCTATCCGGGAGGGCCCCGATGAGCAGTTCTTC
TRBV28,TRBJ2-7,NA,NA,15,CASSFPGGIKYEQYF,TGTGCCAGCAGTTTCCCAGGGGGGATTAAGTACGAGCAGTACTTC
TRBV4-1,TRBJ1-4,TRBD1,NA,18,CASSQGYRGLATNEKLFF,TGCGCCAGCAGCCAAGGGTACAGGGGCCTCGCAACTAATGAAAAACTGTTTTTT
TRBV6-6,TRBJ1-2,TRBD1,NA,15,CASSYSGQGVDGYTF,TGTGCCAGCAGTTACTCGGGACAGGGGGTAGATGGCTACACCTTC
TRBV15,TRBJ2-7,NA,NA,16,CATSRDRVRGQDEQYF,TGTGCCACCAGCAGAGATCGGGTCAGGGGTCAGGACGAGCAGTACTTC
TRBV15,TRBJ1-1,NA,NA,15,CATSRNRGADTEAFF,TGTGCCACCAGCAGAAATCGGGGGGCGGACACTGAAGCTTTCTTT
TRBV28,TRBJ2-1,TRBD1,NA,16,CASSPLGQGGYNEQFF,TGTGCCAGCAGTCCCCTTGGACAGGGGGGGTACAATGAGCAGTTCTTC
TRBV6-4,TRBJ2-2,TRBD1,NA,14,CASSGQGGSGELFF,TGTGCCAGCAGTGGACAGGGCGGGTCCGGGGAGCTGTTTTTT
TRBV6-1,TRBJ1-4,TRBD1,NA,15,CASSQRTGTGEKLFF,TGTGCCAGCAGCCAACGGACAGGGACTGGCGAAAAACTGTTTTTT
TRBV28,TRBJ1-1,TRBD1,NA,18,CASSHYAGTGLMNTEAFF,TGTGCCAGCAGTCATTATGCCGGGACAGGGCTTATGAACACTGAAGCTTTCTTT
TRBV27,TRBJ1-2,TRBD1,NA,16,CASSNPGQSNPYGYTF,TGTGCCAGTAGTAATCCGGGACAGTCGAACCCCTATGGCTACACCTTC
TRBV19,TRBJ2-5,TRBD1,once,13,CASRGTGEETQYF,TGTGCCAGTAGGGGGACAGGGGAGGAGACCCAGTACTTC
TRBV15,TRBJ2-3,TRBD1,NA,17,CATSLRPAGQGTDTQYF,TGTGCCACCAGTCTAAGGCCGGCGGGACAGGGGACAGATACGCAGTATTTT
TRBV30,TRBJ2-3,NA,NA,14,CAWDRAGSADTQYF,TGTGCCTGGGACCGGGCAGGGTCTGCAGATACGCAGTATTTT